Listed below are T cell receptor beta chains from one sample, sequenced in a study of blood T cell repertoires in COVID-19. Sequencing used immunoSEQ multiplex PCR; TCRdb keeps in-frame clones, though not all of them. The sample shows some 250,000 clones, less than 90% of them seen only once. The sample taken for sequencing was peripheral blood. Receptors were obtained from a man aged 55-75 years with acute or convalescent COVID-19. Each CDR3 is given with its conserved first and last residue. The order of the fields is V gene, D gene, J gene, clone size, CDR3 DNA, CDR3 protein. The D gene is left open where the match is weak. For some rows the clone size is stated as once, few or many, or as a class when expanded; others skip it.

>TRBV6-2/TRBV6-3|.|TRBJ2-3|.
TGTGCCAGCAGTTACGAGAGAGATACGCAGTATTTT
CASSYERDTQYF
>TRBV10-3|.|TRBJ1-1|few
TGTGCCATCAGTGCGGGGGGAGGGAACACTGAAGCTTTCTTT
CAISAGGGNTEAFF
>TRBV4-2|TRBD2|TRBJ2-6|.
TGTGCCAGCAGCCAAGCGGGGGGAAACTCTGGGGCCAACGTCCTGACTTTC
CASSQAGGNSGANVLTF
>TRBV7-7|TRBD1|TRBJ2-5|.
TGTGCTAGCAGCGCCAGAGGGGGCGGACAAGAGACCCAGTACTTC
CASSARGGGQETQYF
>TRBV2|TRBD1|TRBJ2-5|.
TGTGCCAGCAGTGCCCAGGGGGCGGTTTTTGTGACCCAGTACTTC
CASSAQGAVFVTQYF
>TRBV2|.|TRBJ1-1|.
TGTGCCAGCAGTGAAGGGTGGCGGATGAACACTGAAGCTTTCTTT
CASSEGWRMNTEAFF
>TRBV5-1|TRBD2|TRBJ2-7|.
TGCGCCAGCAGCGGCCAGGCGGGAGAATCTGGGGAGCAGTACTTC
CASSGQAGESGEQYF
>TRBV19|.|TRBJ1-5|.
TGTGCCAGTAGTTCCCTCGATCAGCCCCAGCATTTT
CASSSLDQPQHF
>TRBV18|.|TRBJ2-4|.
TGTGCCAGCTCACCACCCTACACAGGAAACATTCAGTACTTC
CASSPPYTGNIQYF
>TRBV21-1|.|TRBJ2-7|once
TGTGCCAGCAGCAAGAGAGAGACCTACGAGCAGTACTTC
CASSKRETYEQYF
>TRBV11-2|TRBD1|TRBJ2-1|once
TGTGCCAGCAGGACGGGACAGGCCCGCGGATACAATGAGCAGTTCTTC
CASRTGQARGYNEQFF
>TRBV3-1/TRBV3-2|TRBD2|TRBJ2-5|.
TGTGCCAGCAGCCAACCCTTAGCGGGAGGCGGGGAGACCCAGTACTTC
CASSQPLAGGGETQYF
>TRBV11-3|.|TRBJ2-7|.
TGTGCCAGCAGCTTAACCCATGACAGCTACGAGCAGTACTTC
CASSLTHDSYEQYF
>TRBV6-6|.|TRBJ2-7|few
TGTGCCACCTCCGGGACTTACCCCCTCGAGCAGTACTTC
CATSGTYPLEQYF
>TRBV18|TRBD1|TRBJ1-4|.
TGTGCCAGCTCTCGGGACAGGTTCACTAATGAAAAACTGTTTTTT
CASSRDRFTNEKLFF
>TRBV3-1/TRBV3-2|.|TRBJ2-5|.
TGTGCCAGCTCCCAACGGGGCCAAGAGACCCAGTACTTC
CASSQRGQETQYF
>TRBV6-5|.|TRBJ2-3|.
TGTGCCAGCAGTTACTCGAGTCAGGGTTCCACAGATACGCAGTATTTT
CASSYSSQGSTDTQYF
>TRBV7-8|.|TRBJ1-2|.
TGTGCCAGCAGCTTAGCCCGGACAGCCTCCTCCCATGGCTACACCTTC
CASSLARTASSHGYTF
>TRBV18|TRBD1|TRBJ2-1|.
TGTGCCAGCTCAGCCCTACGGGACAGCTCCTACAATGAGCAGTTCTTC
CASSALRDSSYNEQFF
>TRBV14|TRBD1|TRBJ2-2|.
TGTGCCAGCAGACCCGGGACAGGGGCCGGGGAGCTGTTTTTT
CASRPGTGAGELFF
>TRBV30|TRBD1|TRBJ1-1|few
TGTGCCCAAACACGGGGCAGGGGGACAGGGACCCCTGAAGCTTTCTTT
CAQTRGRGTGTPEAFF
>TRBV7-8|TRBD1|TRBJ1-6|.
TGTGCCAGCAGCTTAGGTCCCGGGGGACAGGCGAATTCACCCCTCCACTTT
CASSLGPGGQANSPLHF
>TRBV6-2/TRBV6-3|.|TRBJ1-5|.
TGTGCCAGCAGTTACACACAGGTACCCTGGGAGCCCCAGCATTTT
CASSYTQVPWEPQHF
>TRBV18|.|TRBJ2-5|.
TGTGCCAGCTCACCACGATTAGCTGTGGAGACCCAGTACTTC
CASSPRLAVETQYF
>TRBV6-5|TRBD1|TRBJ1-2|.
TGTGCCAGCAGTTACTTGAGGACAGGGGGCGGCTATGGCTACACCTTC
CASSYLRTGGGYGYTF
>TRBV4-2|.|TRBJ1-1|.
TGTGCCAGCAGCCACGGGGGGGACACTGAAGCTTTCTTT
CASSHGGDTEAFF
>TRBV10-3|.|TRBJ1-4|.
TGTGCCTCAAGGCGAACCGGGGCCCGGGAGGAACTGTTTTTT
CASRRTGAREELFF
>TRBV7-2|.|TRBJ1-1|once
TGTGCCAGCAGCAAAGACAGTAACACTGAAGCTTTCTTT
CASSKDSNTEAFF
>TRBV6-8|.|TRBJ2-4|.
TGTGCCAGCAGTAGCACCCCGCTAGCCAAAAACATTCAGTACTTC
CASSSTPLAKNIQYF
>TRBV12-3/TRBV12-4|.|TRBJ1-2|.
TGTGCCAGCAGTTTAGTCCAGGGGAATGGCTACACCTTC
CASSLVQGNGYTF
>TRBV7-9|TRBD1|TRBJ1-3|.
TGTGCCAGCACAAGACAGGGGAATGGAAACACCATATATTTT
CASTRQGNGNTIYF
>TRBV9|TRBD1|TRBJ1-5|.
TGTGCCAGCAGCCCCAGACAGGGGCGTAGCAATCAGCCCCAGCATTTT
CASSPRQGRSNQPQHF
>TRBV12-3/TRBV12-4|.|TRBJ1-1|once
TGTGCCAGCAGTCCCCGGGAGAACACTGAAGCTTTCTTT
CASSPRENTEAFF
>TRBV7-9|.|TRBJ2-2|.
TGTGCCAGCAGCTCCGGAGCCCCTCTCACCGGGGAGCTGTTTTTT
CASSSGAPLTGELFF
>TRBV7-6|TRBD1|TRBJ1-2|.
TGTGCCAGCAGCTTATTTCAGGGGGGCGTCGATGGCTACACCTTC
CASSLFQGGVDGYTF
>TRBV5-1|.|TRBJ2-2|.
TGCGCCAGCAGCTTGGGCCGCGGTTCGAACACCGGGGAGCTGTTTTTT
CASSLGRGSNTGELFF
>TRBV19|.|TRBJ2-1|.
TGTGCCAGTAGTATGCCAGGCCGATACAATGAGCAGTTCTTC
CASSMPGRYNEQFF
>TRBV29-1|.|TRBJ2-1|.
TGCAGCGTTGGGAGCAATGAGCAGTTCTTC
CSVGSNEQFF
>TRBV6-5|TRBD1|TRBJ1-1|.
TGTGCCAGCAGTTTTTTCAGGGGGCGCTTAGAAGCTTTCTTT
CASSFFRGRLEAFF
>TRBV4-1|.|TRBJ1-1|few
TGCGCCAGCAGTCTGACAGGACGGAACACTGAAGCTTTCTTT
CASSLTGRNTEAFF
>TRBV11-3|.|TRBJ2-3|.
TGTGCCAGCAGCCCGGGTCGGCTCGATACGCAGTATTTT
CASSPGRLDTQYF
>TRBV6-5|.|TRBJ1-2|.
TGTGCCAGCAACCCACAAAAACCGACTAACTATGGCTACACCTTC
CASNPQKPTNYGYTF
>TRBV13|TRBD1|TRBJ1-5|.
TGTGCCAGCAGCCTCGGACAGGGAGGTCAGCCCCAGCATTTT
CASSLGQGGQPQHF
>TRBV7-9|.|TRBJ2-1|.
TGTGCCAGCAGCCAACAACAGGGATTGGGTGAGCAGTTCTTC
CASSQQQGLGEQFF
>TRBV6-1|.|TRBJ2-1|.
TGTGCCAGCAGCCAGCGGGCCTCCTACAATGAGCAGTTCTTC
CASSQRASYNEQFF
>TRBV5-4|TRBD1|TRBJ2-7|.
TGTGCCAGCAGCTTAGGAGGGACAGGGAGTATCTACGAGCAGTACTTC
CASSLGGTGSIYEQYF
>TRBV20-1|TRBD1|TRBJ1-5|.
TGCAGTGCTAGTCCGGGACAGGGATATAGCAATCAGCCCCAGCATTTT
CSASPGQGYSNQPQHF
>TRBV11-2|.|TRBJ1-6|.
TGTGCCAGCAGCTCCCCCGGGCCCGCAGGGGAGTATCGTTCACCCCTCCACTTT
CASSSPGPAGEYRSPLHF
>TRBV5-1|TRBD1|TRBJ2-2|few
TGCGCCAGCAGCTATGACAGGGCGGACACCGGGGAGCTGTTTTTT
CASSYDRADTGELFF
>TRBV7-3|TRBD2|TRBJ2-6|.
TGTGCCACCCGGGGGGAAGCTGCTGGGGCCAACGTCCTGACTTTC
CATRGEAAGANVLTF
>TRBV5-1|.|TRBJ1-1|.
TGCGCCAGCAGCCCGGAGCCACTAAGCACTGAAGCTTTCTTT
CASSPEPLSTEAFF
>TRBV7-2|TRBD1|TRBJ1-2|.
TGTGCCAGCAGCTTAGGATTCGGGCAGGGGGCGATCTATGGCTACACCTTC
CASSLGFGQGAIYGYTF
>TRBV6-6|TRBD1|TRBJ1-2|once
TGTGCCAGCAGAAACAGGGGGGGTGACTATGGCTACACCTTC
CASRNRGGDYGYTF
>TRBV19|TRBD1|TRBJ1-2|.
TGTGCCAGTACCTCCGGGACAGGGGGTAATTACTATGGCTACACCTTC
CASTSGTGGNYYGYTF
>TRBV10-2|.|TRBJ1-1|.
TGCGCCAGCAGTGAGTTTGGGGCATCAGAAGCTTTCTTT
CASSEFGASEAFF
>TRBV7-2|.|TRBJ2-1|few
TGTGCCAGCAGCTCCCAGCCAGCGGGTACATACAATGAGCAGTTCTTC
CASSSQPAGTYNEQFF
>TRBV6-5|.|TRBJ1-6|.
TGTGCCAGCAGCATACTTAATTCACCCCTCCACTTT
CASSILNSPLHF
>TRBV15|.|TRBJ1-6|.
TGTGCCACCAGGTTATCCTCCTATAATTCACCCCTCCACTTT
CATRLSSYNSPLHF
>TRBV5-1|.|TRBJ2-2|.
TGCGCCAGCAGCTACCGGACAGGGAGGGACGGGGAGCTGTTTTTT
CASSYRTGRDGELFF